This TCR beta chain was retrieved from a study of regulatory dendritic cells for organ transplantation. In the study overall: Regulatory dendritic cells were monocyte-derived, receiving vitamin D3 on days 0 and 4 and IL-10 on day 4. Day 6 dendritic cell cultures were stimulated with LPS. Study outcomes and limitations: Among resting subsets, memory CD8+ cells contained the most alloreactive clonotypes. Mature dendritic cells appeared to drive more memory CD8+ clonal expansion than regulatory ones.

CFSE-labeled sorted T cells met regulatory or mature dendritic cells for four to five days. Concerning this clone: The antigen remains unidentified.

Sequencing used immunoSEQ multiplex PCR; TCRdb keeps in-frame clones, though not all of them. The data hold some 18,000 clones, with 70% to 80% observed a single time. V lost 3 bases and J lost 6; bases outside the gene matches: 4. The CDR3 sequence is 15 residues long. Germline-derived CDR1 and CDR2 are SGDLS and YYNGEE. Sequencing was carried out using memory CD4+ T cells from blood cultured with regulatory dendritic cells. Stated subset: CD45RO+ memory T cells. The chain carries TRBV9 and TRBJ2-1, with 12 bases matching TRBD1. This clonotype was obtained from a human donor in good health. CDR3: CASSGGTGGPNEQFF. CDR3 nucleotide sequence: TGTGCCAGCAGCGGGGGGACAGGGGGCCCCAATGAGCAGTTCTTC.